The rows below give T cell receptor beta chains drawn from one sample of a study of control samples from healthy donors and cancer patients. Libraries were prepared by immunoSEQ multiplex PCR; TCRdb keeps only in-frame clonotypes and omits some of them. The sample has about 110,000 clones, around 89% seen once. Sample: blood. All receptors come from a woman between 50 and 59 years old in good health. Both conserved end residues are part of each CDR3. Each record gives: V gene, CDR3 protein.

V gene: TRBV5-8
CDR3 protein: CASSPGTTMLANEQFF

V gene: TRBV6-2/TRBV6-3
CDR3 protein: CASSRQGGTGDTQYF

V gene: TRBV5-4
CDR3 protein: CASSLAGASSYNEQFF

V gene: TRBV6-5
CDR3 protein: CASSLTGGDSPLHF

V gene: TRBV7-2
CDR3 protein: CASSQLYRTSGADNEQFF

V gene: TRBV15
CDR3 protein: CATRIRTSGRQEHRGAVF

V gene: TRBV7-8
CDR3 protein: CASSRSLDRGGNTEAFF

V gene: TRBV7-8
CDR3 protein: CASSLERDRVTYEQYF

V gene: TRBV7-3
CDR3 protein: CASSLTVGGTTYNEQFF

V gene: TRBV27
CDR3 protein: CASTPAAGNTIYF

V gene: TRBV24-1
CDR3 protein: CATSDRSRPTDTQYF

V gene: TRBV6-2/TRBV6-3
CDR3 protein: CASSYSFREGRPEGGYTF

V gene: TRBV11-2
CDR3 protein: CASSLSQGHYGYTF

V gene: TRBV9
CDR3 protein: CASSRGGDRDSNQPQHF

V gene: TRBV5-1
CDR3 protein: CASIVQAPFNSPLHF

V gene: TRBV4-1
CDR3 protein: CASSQGVGGPYGYTF

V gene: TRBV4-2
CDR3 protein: CASSQAYTEAFF

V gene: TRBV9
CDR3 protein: CASSVPLAGGLVSTDTQYF

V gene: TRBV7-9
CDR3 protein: CASKALPYNEQFF

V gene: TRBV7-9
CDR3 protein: CASSLRLDSPLHF